The 5 T cell receptor beta chains below come from one sample, sequenced in a study of post-analysis software for immune sequencing data. Carried by the TCR beta cDNA libraries were unique molecular identifiers. Via MiXCR, TCRdb re-called the PCR reads, giving one row per CDR3 protein. The repertoire consists of approximately 440,000 distinct CDR3 sequences, with under 55% occurring once and the leading ten covering 9% to 14%. General study points: The study found TRBV5-6, TRBV5-1 and TRBV20-1 among about five TRBV segments more frequent in patients than controls.

These TCRs are of unknown antigen specificity. The specimen was blood. The receptors originated from a girl aged 10-17 years with multiple sclerosis.

V and J are TRBV6-5 and TRBJ1-2, with D tentatively TRBD1 (5 bases). Trimming cost V 6 bases and J 4 bases, with 15 bases left between them. Germline loops: CDR1 MNHEY, CDR2 SVGAGI. This CDR3 has 14 amino acids. CDR3 sequence reads: CASSRRRDGYGYTF. The CDR3 nucleotides are TGTGCCAGCAGCCGACGAAGGGACGGCTATGGCTACACCTTC.

The chain is built from TRBV6-2 or TRBV6-3 and TRBJ2-7; D may match TRBD1 or TRBD2 (5 bases each). This CDR3 has 15 amino acids. V shed 5 bases and J shed 2 bases, with 16 bases lying between them. The V gene's germline CDR1 is MNHEY and CDR2 SVGEGT. The CDR3 DNA is TGTGCCAGCAGTACTATAAGGGACCAAACCTACGAGCAGTACTTC. This sequence encodes CASSTIRDQTYEQYF.

This chain connects TRBV7-6 to TRBJ1-1; 7 bases fit TRBD1. CDR1 is SGHVS and CDR2 is FNYEAQ in the germline V gene. V shed 4 bases and J 11 bases; nucleotides not matched to a gene: 13. The CDR3 has 14 amino acids. The CDR3 protein is CASSSTPGTDTAFF. In DNA, the CDR3 is TGTGCCAGCAGCTCCACGCCAGGGACAGATACGGCTTTCTTT.

The sample holds a few counts of this clonotype. The chain employs TRBV20-1 and TRBJ2-4; tentatively, D is TRBD1 (6 bases). The DNA end lines up better with TRBJ2-7; the J call may be wrong. Per the germline V gene, CDR1 is DFQATT and CDR2 is SNEGSKA (reference sequence). CDR3 length equals 13 residues. The CDR3 sequence is CSASPQGLYEQYF. The CDR3 DNA follows: TGCAGTGCTAGCCCCCAGGGGTTATACGAGCAGTACTTC.

Only a few counts were recorded for this clonotype. The V gene is TRBV12-3 or TRBV12-4, the J gene TRBJ2-7; 9 nucleotides match TRBD2. The CDR3 runs to 15 residues. J gave up 3 bases and V 5 bases, and 8 bases lay outside the gene matches. The CDR3 spells CASSNSGGLFYEQYF. DNA of the CDR3: TGTGCCAGCAGTAATAGCGGGGGCCTGTTCTACGAGCAGTACTTC.